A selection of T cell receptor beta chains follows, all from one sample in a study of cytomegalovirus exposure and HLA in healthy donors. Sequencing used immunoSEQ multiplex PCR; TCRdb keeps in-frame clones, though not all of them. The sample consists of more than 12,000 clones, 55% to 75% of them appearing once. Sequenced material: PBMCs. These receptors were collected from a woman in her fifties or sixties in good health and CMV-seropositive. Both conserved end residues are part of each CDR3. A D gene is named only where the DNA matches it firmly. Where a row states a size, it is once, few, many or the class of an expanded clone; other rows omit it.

CDR3nt: TGTGCCAGCAGCACGGGACTAGCGGGAGGATCCGGGGAGCTGTTTTTT
CDR3aa: CASSTGLAGGSGELFF
abundance: NA
v_gene: TRBV5-4
d_gene: TRBD2
j_gene: TRBJ2-2

CDR3nt: TGTGCCAGCAGTTACACACAGAACACTGAAGCTTTCTTT
CDR3aa: CASSYTQNTEAFF
abundance: NA
v_gene: TRBV6-5
d_gene: NA
j_gene: TRBJ1-1

CDR3nt: TGTGCCAGCAGCGTAGCTGCAGGGAAAACTGAAGCTTTCTTT
CDR3aa: CASSVAAGKTEAFF
abundance: few
v_gene: TRBV9
d_gene: NA
j_gene: TRBJ1-1

CDR3nt: TGTGCCAGCAGACGGAGGGGCACAGATACGCAGTATTTT
CDR3aa: CASRRRGTDTQYF
abundance: few
v_gene: TRBV11-3
d_gene: NA
j_gene: TRBJ2-3

CDR3nt: TGTGCCTGTACAGGTAACACTGAAGCTTTCTTT
CDR3aa: CACTGNTEAFF
abundance: NA
v_gene: TRBV30
d_gene: NA
j_gene: TRBJ1-1

CDR3nt: TGCAGCGTTGCCGACGGGGCGGGGCGCGAGCAGTACTTC
CDR3aa: CSVADGAGREQYF
abundance: NA
v_gene: TRBV29-1
d_gene: NA
j_gene: TRBJ2-7

CDR3nt: TGCGCCAGCAGCATAGGGACAGAAGCCCATCAGCCCCAGCATTTT
CDR3aa: CASSIGTEAHQPQHF
abundance: few
v_gene: TRBV4-3
d_gene: TRBD1
j_gene: TRBJ1-5

CDR3nt: TGTGCCAGCAGCCGAGAGGCTAGCGGGAGTTCGCCGCAGTATTTT
CDR3aa: CASSREASGSSPQYF
abundance: few
v_gene: TRBV7-2
d_gene: TRBD2
j_gene: TRBJ2-3

CDR3nt: TGTGCCAGCAGTGACCCAGCGGTGAACACCGGGGAGCTGTTTTTT
CDR3aa: CASSDPAVNTGELFF
abundance: NA
v_gene: TRBV6-4
d_gene: NA
j_gene: TRBJ2-2

CDR3nt: TGTGCCAGCACTTACCTGACTGGAGCCTACGAGCAGTACTTC
CDR3aa: CASTYLTGAYEQYF
abundance: NA
v_gene: TRBV28
d_gene: NA
j_gene: TRBJ2-7

CDR3nt: TGTGCCAGCAGCCAGGGACTCCGCTACAATGAGCAGTTCTTC
CDR3aa: CASSQGLRYNEQFF
abundance: NA
v_gene: TRBV7-9
d_gene: NA
j_gene: TRBJ2-1